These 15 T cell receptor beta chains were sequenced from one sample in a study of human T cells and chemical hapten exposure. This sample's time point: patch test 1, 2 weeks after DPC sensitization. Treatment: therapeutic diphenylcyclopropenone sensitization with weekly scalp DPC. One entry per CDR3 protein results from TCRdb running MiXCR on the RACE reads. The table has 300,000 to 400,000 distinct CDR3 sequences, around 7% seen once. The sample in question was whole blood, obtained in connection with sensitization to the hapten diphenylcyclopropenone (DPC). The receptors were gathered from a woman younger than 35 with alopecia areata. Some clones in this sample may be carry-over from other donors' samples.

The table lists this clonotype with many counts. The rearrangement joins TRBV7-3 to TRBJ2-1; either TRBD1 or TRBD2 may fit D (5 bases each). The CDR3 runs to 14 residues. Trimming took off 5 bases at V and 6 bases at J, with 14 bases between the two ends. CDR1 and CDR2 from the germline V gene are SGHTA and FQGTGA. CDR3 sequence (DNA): TGTGCCAGCAGCCCCCATGGGGGTTTCAATGAGCAGTTCTTC. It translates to CASSPHGGFNEQFF. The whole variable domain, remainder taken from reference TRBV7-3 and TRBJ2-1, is GAGVSQTPSNKVTEKGKYVELRCDPISGHTALYWYRQSLGQGPEFLIYFQGTGAADDSGLPNDRFFAVRPEGSVSTLKIQRTERGDSAVYLCASSPHGGFNEQFFGPGTRLTVL.

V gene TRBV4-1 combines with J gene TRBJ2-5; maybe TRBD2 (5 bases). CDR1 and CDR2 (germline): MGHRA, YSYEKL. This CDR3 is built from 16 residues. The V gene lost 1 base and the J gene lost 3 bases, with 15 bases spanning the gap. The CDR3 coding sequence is TGCGCCAGCAGCCAAGTCGGTCTAGCTATTGAAGAGACCCAGTACTTC. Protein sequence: CASSQVGLAIEETQYF.

The CDR3 DNA is TGTGCCAGCAGCGCACAATCGGGGCTAGCGGGGTTGTCCGGGGAGCTGTTTTTT. Protein: CASSAQSGLAGLSGELFF. The rearrangement links TRBV9 to TRBJ2-2, with 9 bases matching TRBD2. Germline CDR1 reads SGDLS; CDR2 reads YYNGEE. The CDR3 totals 18 residues. V was clipped by 3 bases and J by 6 bases; unmatched bases: 15. The variable domain in full, completed from reference TRBV9 and TRBJ2-2, reads DSGVTQTPKHLITATGQRVTLRCSPRSGDLSVYWYQQSLDQGLQFLIQYYNGEERAKGNILERFSAQQFPDLHSELNLSSLELGDSALYFCASSAQSGLAGLSGELFFGEGSRLTVL.

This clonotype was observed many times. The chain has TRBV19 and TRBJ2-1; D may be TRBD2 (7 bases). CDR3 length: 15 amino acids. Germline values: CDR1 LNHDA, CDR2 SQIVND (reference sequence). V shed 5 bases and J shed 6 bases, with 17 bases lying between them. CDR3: CASSGSAGATNEQFF. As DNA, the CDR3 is TGTGCCAGTAGTGGGTCGGCGGGGGCGACCAATGAGCAGTTCTTC.

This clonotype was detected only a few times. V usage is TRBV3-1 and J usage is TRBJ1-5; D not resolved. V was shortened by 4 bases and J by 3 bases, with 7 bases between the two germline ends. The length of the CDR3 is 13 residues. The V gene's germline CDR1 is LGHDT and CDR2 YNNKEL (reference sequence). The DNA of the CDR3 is TGTGCCAGCAGCCGCCAGAACAATCAGCCCCAGCATTTT. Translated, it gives CASSRQNNQPQHF.

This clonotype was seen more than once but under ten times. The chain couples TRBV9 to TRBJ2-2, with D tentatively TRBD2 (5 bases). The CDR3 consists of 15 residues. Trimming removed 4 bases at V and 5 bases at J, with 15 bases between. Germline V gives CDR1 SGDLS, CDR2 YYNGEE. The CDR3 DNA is TGTGCCAGCAGCCCCATAGTAGGCGGGACCGGGGAGCTGTTTTTT. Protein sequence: CASSPIVGGTGELFF.

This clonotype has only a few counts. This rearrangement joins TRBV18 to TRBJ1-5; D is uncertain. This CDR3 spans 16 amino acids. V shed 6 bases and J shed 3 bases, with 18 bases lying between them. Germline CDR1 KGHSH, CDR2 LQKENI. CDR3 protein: CASSLGIGVINQPQHF. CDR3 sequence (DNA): TGTGCCAGCTCCCTCGGCATCGGGGTAATCAATCAGCCCCAGCATTTT. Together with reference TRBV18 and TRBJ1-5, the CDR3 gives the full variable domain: NAGVMQNPRHLVRRRGQEARLRCSPMKGHSHVYWYRQLPEEGLKFMVYLQKENIIDESGMPKERFSAEFPKEGPSILRIQQVVRGDSAAYFCASSLGIGVINQPQHFGDGTRLSIL.

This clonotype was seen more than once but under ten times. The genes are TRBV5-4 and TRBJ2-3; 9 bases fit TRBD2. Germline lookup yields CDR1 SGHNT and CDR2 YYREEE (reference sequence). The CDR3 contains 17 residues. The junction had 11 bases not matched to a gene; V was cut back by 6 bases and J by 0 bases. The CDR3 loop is CASTNGAGGSSTDTQYF. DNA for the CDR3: TGTGCCAGCACCAACGGGGCGGGGGGGTCTAGCACAGATACGCAGTATTTT.

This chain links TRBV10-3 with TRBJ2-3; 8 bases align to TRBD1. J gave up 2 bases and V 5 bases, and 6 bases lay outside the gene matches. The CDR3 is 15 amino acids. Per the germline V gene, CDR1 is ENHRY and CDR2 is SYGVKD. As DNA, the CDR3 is TGTGCCATCAGTTTGCGGACAGGGCCCACAGATACGCAGTATTTT. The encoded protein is CAISLRTGPTDTQYF.

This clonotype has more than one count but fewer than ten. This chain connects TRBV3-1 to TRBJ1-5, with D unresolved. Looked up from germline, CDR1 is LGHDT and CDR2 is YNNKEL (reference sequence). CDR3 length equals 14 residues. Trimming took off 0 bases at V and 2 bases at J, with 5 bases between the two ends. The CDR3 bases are TGTGCCAGCAGCCAAGAGGACGGCAATCAGCCCCAGCATTTT. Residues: CASSQEDGNQPQHF.

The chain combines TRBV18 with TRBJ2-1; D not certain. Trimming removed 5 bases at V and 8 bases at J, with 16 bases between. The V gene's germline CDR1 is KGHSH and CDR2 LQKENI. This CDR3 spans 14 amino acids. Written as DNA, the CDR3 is TGTGCCAGCTCATCGTCCGCAGGCGGCGATGAGCAGTTCTTC. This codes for CASSSSAGGDEQFF.

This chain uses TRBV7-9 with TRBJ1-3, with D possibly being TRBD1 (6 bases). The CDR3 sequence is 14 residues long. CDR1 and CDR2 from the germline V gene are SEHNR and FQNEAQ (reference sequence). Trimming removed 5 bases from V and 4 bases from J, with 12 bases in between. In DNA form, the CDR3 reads TGTGCCAGCAGCCTACATGACAGGGGAAACACCATATATTTT. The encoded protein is CASSLHDRGNTIYF.

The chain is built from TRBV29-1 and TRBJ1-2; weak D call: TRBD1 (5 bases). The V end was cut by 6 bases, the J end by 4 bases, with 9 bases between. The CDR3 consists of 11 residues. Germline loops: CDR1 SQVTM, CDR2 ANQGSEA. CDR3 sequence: CSVDSVYGYTF. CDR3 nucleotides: TGCAGCGTCGACAGCGTCTATGGCTACACCTTC.

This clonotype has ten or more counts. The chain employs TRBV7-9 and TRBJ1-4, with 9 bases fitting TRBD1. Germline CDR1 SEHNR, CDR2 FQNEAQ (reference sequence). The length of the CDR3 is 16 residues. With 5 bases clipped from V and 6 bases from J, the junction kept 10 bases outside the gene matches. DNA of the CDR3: TGTGCCAGCAGCCCGCCGTCGGGACAGGGCTATGAAAAACTGTTTTTT. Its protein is CASSPPSGQGYEKLFF.

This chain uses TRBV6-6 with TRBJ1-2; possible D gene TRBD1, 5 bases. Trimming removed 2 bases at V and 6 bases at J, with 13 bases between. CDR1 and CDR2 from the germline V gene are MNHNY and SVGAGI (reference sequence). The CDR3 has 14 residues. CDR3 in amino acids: CASSYEAGLDGYTF. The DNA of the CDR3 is TGTGCCAGCAGTTACGAGGCAGGGCTCGATGGCTACACCTTC.